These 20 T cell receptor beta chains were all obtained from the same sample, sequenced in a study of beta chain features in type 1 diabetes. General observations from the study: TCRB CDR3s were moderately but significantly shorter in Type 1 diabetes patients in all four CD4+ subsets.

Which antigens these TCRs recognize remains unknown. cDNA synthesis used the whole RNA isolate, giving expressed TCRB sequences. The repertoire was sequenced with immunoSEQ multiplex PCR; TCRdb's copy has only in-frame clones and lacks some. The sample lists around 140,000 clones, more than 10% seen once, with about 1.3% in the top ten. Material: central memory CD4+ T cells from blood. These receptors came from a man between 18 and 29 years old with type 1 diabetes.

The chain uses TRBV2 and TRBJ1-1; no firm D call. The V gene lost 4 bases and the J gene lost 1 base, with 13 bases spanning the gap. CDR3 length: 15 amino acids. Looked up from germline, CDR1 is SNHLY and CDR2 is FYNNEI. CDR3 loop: CASSVGRTPNTEAFF. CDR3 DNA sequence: TGTGCCAGCAGTGTGGGAAGGACCCCGAACACTGAAGCTTTCTTT.

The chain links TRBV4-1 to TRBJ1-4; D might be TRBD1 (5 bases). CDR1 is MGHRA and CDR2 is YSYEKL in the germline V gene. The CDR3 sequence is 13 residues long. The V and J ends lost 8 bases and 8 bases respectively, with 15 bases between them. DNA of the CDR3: TGCGCCAGCCGCCTTTTAGGGGAAGAAAAACTGTTTTTT. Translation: CASRLLGEEKLFF.

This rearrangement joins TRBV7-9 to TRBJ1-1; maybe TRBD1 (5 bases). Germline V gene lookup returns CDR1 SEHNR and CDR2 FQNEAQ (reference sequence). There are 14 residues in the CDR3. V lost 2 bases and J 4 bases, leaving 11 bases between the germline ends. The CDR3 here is CASSLTQGSTEAFF. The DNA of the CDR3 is TGTGCCAGCAGCTTAACGCAGGGATCCACTGAAGCTTTCTTT.

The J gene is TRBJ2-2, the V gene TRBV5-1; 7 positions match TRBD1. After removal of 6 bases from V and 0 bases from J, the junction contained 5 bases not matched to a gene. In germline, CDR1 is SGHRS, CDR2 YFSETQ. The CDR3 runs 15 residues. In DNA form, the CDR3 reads TGCGCCAGCAAAAACAGGGGCCCGAACACCGGGGAGCTGTTTTTT. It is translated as CASKNRGPNTGELFF.

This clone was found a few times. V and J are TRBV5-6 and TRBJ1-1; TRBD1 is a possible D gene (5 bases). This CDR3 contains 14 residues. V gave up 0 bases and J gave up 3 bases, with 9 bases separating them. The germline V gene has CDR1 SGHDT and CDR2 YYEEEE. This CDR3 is CASSLGIRDTEAFF. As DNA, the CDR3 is TGTGCCAGCAGCTTGGGGATCAGGGACACTGAAGCTTTCTTT.

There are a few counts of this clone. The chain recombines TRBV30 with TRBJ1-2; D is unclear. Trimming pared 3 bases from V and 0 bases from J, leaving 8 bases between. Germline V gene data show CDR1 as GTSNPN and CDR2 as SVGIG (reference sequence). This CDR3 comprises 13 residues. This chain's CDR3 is CAWSTSANYGYTF. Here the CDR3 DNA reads TGTGCCTGGAGCACCTCAGCTAACTATGGCTACACCTTC.

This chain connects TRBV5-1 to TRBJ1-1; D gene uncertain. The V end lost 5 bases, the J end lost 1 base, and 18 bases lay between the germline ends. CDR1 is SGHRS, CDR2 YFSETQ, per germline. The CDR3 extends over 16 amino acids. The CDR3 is CASSSGSGLQNTEAFF. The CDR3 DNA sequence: TGCGCCAGCAGTTCTGGGTCCGGGCTCCAGAACACTGAAGCTTTCTTT. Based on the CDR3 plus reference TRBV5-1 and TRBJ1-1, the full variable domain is KAGVTQTPRYLIKTRGQQVTLSCSPISGHRSVSWYQQTPGQGLQFLFEYFSETQRNKGNFPGRFSGRQFSNSRSEMNVSTLELGDSALYLCASSSGSGLQNTEAFFGQGTRLTVV.

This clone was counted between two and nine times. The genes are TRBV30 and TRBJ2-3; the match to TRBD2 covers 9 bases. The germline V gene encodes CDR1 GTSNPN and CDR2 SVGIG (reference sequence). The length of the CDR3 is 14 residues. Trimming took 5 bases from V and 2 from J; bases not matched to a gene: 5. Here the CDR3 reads CAWASGAYTDTQYF. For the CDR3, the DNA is TGTGCCTGGGCTAGCGGGGCCTACACAGATACGCAGTATTTT.

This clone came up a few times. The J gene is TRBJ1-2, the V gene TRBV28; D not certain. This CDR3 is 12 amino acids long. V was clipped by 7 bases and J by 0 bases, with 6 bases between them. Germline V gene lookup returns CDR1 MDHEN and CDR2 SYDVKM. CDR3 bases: TGTGCCAGCAACCCTGCTAACTATGGCTACACCTTC. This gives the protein CASNPANYGYTF.

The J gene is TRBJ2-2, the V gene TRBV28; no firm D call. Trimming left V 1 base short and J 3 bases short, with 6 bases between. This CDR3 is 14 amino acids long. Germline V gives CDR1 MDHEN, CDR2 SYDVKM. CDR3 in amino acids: CASSLSLDTGELFF. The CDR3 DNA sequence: TGTGCCAGCAGTTTATCCCTAGACACCGGGGAGCTGTTTTTT.

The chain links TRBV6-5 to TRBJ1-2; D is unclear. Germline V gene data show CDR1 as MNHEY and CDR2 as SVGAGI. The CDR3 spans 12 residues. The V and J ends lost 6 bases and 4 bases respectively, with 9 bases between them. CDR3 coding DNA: TGTGCCAGCAGCCAGATCCCCTATGGCTACACCTTC. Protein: CASSQIPYGYTF.

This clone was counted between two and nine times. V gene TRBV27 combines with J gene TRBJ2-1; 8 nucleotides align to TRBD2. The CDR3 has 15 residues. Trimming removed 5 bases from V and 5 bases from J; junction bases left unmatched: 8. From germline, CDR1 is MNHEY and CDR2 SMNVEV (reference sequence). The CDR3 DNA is TGTGCCAGCAGTAGTAGCGGGGCCCCCCACAATGAGCAGTTCTTC. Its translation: CASSSSGAPHNEQFF.

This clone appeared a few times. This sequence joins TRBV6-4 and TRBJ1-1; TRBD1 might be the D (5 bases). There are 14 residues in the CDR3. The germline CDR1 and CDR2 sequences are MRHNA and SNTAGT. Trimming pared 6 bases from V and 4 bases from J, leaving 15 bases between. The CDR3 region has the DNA TGTGCCAGCAGATTATATTCAGACAGCACTGAAGCTTTCTTT. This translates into CASRLYSDSTEAFF.

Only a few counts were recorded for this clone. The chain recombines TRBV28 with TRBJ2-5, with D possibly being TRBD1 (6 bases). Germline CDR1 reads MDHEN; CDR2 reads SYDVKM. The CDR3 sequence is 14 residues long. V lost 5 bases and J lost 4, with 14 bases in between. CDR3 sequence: CASSPQQGRETQYF. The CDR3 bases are TGTGCCAGCAGTCCGCAACAGGGACGAGAGACCCAGTACTTC.

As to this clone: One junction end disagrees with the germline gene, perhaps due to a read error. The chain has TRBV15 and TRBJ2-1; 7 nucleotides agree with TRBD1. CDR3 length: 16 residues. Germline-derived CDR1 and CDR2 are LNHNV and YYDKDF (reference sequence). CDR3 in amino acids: CAASGSPGQTYNEQFF. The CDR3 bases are TGTGCCGCCAGCGGATCCCCGGGACAGACATACAATGAGCAGTTCTTC. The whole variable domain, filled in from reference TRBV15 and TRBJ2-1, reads DAMVIQNPRYQVTQFGKPVTLSCSQTLNHNVMYWYQQKSSQAPKLLFHYYDKDFNNEADTPDNFQSRRPNTSFCFLDIRSPGLGDTAMYLCAASGSPGQTYNEQFFGPGTRLTVL.

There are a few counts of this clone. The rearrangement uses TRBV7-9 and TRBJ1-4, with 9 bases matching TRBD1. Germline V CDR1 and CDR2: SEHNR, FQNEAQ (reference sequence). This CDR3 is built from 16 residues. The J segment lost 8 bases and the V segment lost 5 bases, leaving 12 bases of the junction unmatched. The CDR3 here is CASSQLLGQGNEKLFF. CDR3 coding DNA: TGTGCCAGCAGCCAACTACTGGGACAGGGTAACGAAAAACTGTTTTTT.

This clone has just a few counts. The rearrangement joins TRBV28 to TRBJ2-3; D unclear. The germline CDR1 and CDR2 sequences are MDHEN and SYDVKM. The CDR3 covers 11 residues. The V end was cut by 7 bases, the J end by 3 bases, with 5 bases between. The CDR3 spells CASTRTDTQYF. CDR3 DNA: TGTGCCAGCACGCGGACAGATACGCAGTATTTT.

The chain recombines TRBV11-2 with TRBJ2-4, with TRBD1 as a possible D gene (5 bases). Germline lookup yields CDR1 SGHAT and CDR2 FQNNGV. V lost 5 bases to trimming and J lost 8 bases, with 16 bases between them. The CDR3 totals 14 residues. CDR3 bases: TGTGCCAGCAGCCTTTACCAGGGCCGGGACATTCAGTACTTC. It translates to CASSLYQGRDIQYF.

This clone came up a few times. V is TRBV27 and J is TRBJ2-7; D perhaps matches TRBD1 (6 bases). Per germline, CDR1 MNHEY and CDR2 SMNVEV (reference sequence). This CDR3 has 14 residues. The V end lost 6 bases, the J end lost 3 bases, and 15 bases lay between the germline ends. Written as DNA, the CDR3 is TGTGCCAGCAGGGGCTCTGGGGGCTACTACGAGCAGTACTTC. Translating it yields CASRGSGGYYEQYF.

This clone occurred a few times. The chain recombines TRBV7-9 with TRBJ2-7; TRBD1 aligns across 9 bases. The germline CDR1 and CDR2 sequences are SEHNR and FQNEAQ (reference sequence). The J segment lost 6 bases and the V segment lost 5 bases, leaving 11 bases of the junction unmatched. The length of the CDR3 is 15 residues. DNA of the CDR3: TGTGCCAGCAGCCGTAATACCGGGACAGGGAGCGAGCAGTACTTC. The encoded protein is CASSRNTGTGSEQYF.